A selection of T cell receptor beta chains follows, all from one sample in a study of regulatory T cells in long-lasting Graves disease. TCRdb processed the multiplex PCR reads anew with MiXCR; each CDR3 protein has one entry. The sample records around 240,000 distinct CDR3 sequences, 18% being singletons. The same data also contributed to another study, on T cells in Graves' hyperthyroidism and ophthalmopathy.

Here the sequenced sample was peripheral blood mononuclear cells (PBMCs), taken at new diagnosis, from a patient treated with antithyroid drugs. These TCRs come from a woman aged 30 to 39 with Graves disease. CDR3s leave out the opening cysteine and the closing phenylalanine or tryptophan. The order of the fields is J gene, V gene, CDR3 protein.

>TRBJ1-2|TRBV3-1
ASSPAPGTDYGYT
>TRBJ2-7|TRBV3-1
ASSPHSGQGTYEQY
>TRBJ1-2|TRBV6-2/TRBV6-3
ASSYSGQGGGYT
>TRBJ1-4|TRBV7-9
ASGKGPGTGSEKLF
>TRBJ2-2|TRBV12-3/TRBV12-4
ASMWRGEITGELF
>TRBJ2-2|TRBV20-1
SARDRTDGELF
>TRBJ2-1|TRBV10-1
ASRPSGGKNNEQF
>TRBJ1-1|TRBV6-1
ASRPLGKGNTEAF
>TRBJ1-3|TRBV6-2/TRBV6-3
ASSYSVDSGNTIY
>TRBJ1-6|TRBV6-2/TRBV6-3
ASSGLTGGSYNLPLH
>TRBJ1-1|TRBV9
ASSAGLGRRGTEAF
>TRBJ1-6|TRBV5-1
ASSLEWDESSPLH
>TRBJ2-5|TRBV6-2/TRBV6-3
ASSYSEDSRQETQY
>TRBJ2-7|TRBV27
ASSQTGGYEQY
>TRBJ2-5|TRBV5-1
ASEYSGGQETQY
>TRBJ1-3|TRBV12-3/TRBV12-4
ASSFRHSGNTIY
>TRBJ2-3|TRBV10-3
ASSWGSGITDTQY
>TRBJ1-1|TRBV12-3/TRBV12-4
ASSLAGGLEAF
>TRBJ2-1|TRBV14
ASSHQRPEQF
>TRBJ1-2|TRBV9
ASTLDDSLILYGYT
>TRBJ2-1|TRBV5-5
ASRSVGVDNEQF
>TRBJ1-1|TRBV10-3
AISESFGENTEAF
>TRBJ1-1|TRBV5-4
ASSLGQDPLNTEAF